Each of the 20 T cell receptor beta chains below was sequenced from the same sample in a study of blood T cell repertoires in COVID-19. The assay was immunoSEQ multiplex PCR, and TCRdb's table has in-frame clones only and misses some. The table includes some 94,000 clones, roughly 72% detected once. What was sequenced was peripheral blood. The receptors originated from a woman aged 60-70 years in a cohort sampled during active or convalescent COVID-19.

The chain combines TRBV20-1 with TRBJ2-5; the D gene is possibly TRBD1 (6 bases). The germline gives CDR1 DFQATT, CDR2 SNEGSKA (reference sequence). The CDR3 extends over 15 amino acids. V lost 3 bases and J lost 4, with 18 bases in between. This CDR3 reads CSASSRLQGGETQYF. The CDR3 DNA reads TGCAGTGCTAGTTCGAGGTTACAGGGTGGAGAGACCCAGTACTTC.

The chain uses TRBV7-9 and TRBJ1-3; 12 bases fit TRBD1. CDR3 length equals 17 residues. Trimming took 2 bases from V and 5 from J; bases not matched to a gene: 7. CDR1 and CDR2 (germline): SEHNR, FQNEAQ (reference sequence). The CDR3 nucleotides read TGTGCCAGCAGCTTAAAAGGGACAGGGGGCTTCAGAAACACCATATATTTT. Amino acid sequence: CASSLKGTGGFRNTIYF. The full variable domain, completed using reference TRBV7-9 and TRBJ1-3, is DTGVSQNPRHKITKRGQNVTFRCDPISEHNRLYWYRQTLGQGPEFLTYFQNEAQLEKSRLLSDRFSAERPKGSFSTLEIQRTEQGDSAMYLCASSLKGTGGFRNTIYFGEGSWLTVV.

V and J are TRBV10-3 and TRBJ1-6; maybe TRBD1 (5 bases). The CDR3 spans 14 residues. Germline values: CDR1 ENHRY, CDR2 SYGVKD. V was shortened by 7 bases and J by 9 bases, with 16 bases between the two germline ends. CDR3 region: CAIKKGREGSPLHF. CDR3 DNA: TGTGCCATCAAGAAAGGCAGGGAAGGTTCACCCCTCCACTTT.

V gene TRBV6-6 combines with J gene TRBJ2-2; 8 nucleotides match TRBD1. There are 15 residues in the CDR3. The V gene's germline CDR1 is MNHNY and CDR2 SVGAGI (reference sequence). V dropped 3 bases and J dropped 6; count of bases not matched to a gene: 6. CDR3 sequence: CASSYGGRGPGELFF. CDR3 sequence (DNA): TGTGCCAGCAGTTATGGTGGCAGGGGGCCCGGGGAGCTGTTTTTT.

The chain carries TRBV7-2 and TRBJ1-6; the match to TRBD1 covers 9 bases. There are 14 residues in the CDR3. The V segment lost 8 bases and the J segment 6 bases; nucleotides outside the gene matches: 5. Looked up from germline, CDR1 is SGHTA and CDR2 is FQGNSA. CDR3 nucleotide sequence: TGTGCCAGCGACAGGGGGAGAGGTAATTCACCCCTCCACTTT. It is translated as CASDRGRGNSPLHF.

The chain has TRBV6-5 and TRBJ2-1, with D possibly matching TRBD2 (6 bases). The V gene lost 6 bases and the J gene lost 4 bases, with 16 bases spanning the gap. Germline V gene data show CDR1 as MNHEY and CDR2 as SVGAGI. This CDR3 region has 15 residues. The CDR3 loop reads CASSRGTPGYNEQFF. In DNA form, the CDR3 reads TGTGCCAGCAGCCGCGGGACGCCCGGATACAATGAGCAGTTCTTC.

J is TRBJ1-2 and V is TRBV28; the D gene is possibly TRBD1 (5 bases). This CDR3 comprises 11 residues. Per germline, CDR1 MDHEN and CDR2 SYDVKM. Trimming cost V 6 bases and J 8 bases, with 10 bases left between them. The CDR3 is CASRSGVGYTF. In DNA form, the CDR3 reads TGTGCCAGCAGGTCGGGGGTCGGCTACACCTTC.

The chain has TRBV20-1 and TRBJ2-5; 9 bases align to TRBD2. The trim removed 3 bases at V and 2 bases at J, leaving 4 bases unmatched. The germline V gene encodes CDR1 DFQATT and CDR2 SNEGSKA (reference sequence). The CDR3 runs to 14 residues. The CDR3 DNA follows: TGCAGTGCTAGTGCTAGCGGGGTGCAAGAGACCCAGTACTTC. Protein product: CSASASGVQETQYF.

This clone was seen only once. This chain joins TRBV28 and TRBJ2-1; D gene ambiguous. The CDR3 spans 12 residues. Germline-derived CDR1 and CDR2 are MDHEN and SYDVKM. V was shortened by 3 bases and J by 8 bases, with 8 bases between the two germline ends. The CDR3 nucleotides read TGTGCCAGCAGTTTCCCTAGGCATGAGCAGTTCTTC. This codes for CASSFPRHEQFF.

The chain recombines TRBV3-1 (or the pseudogene TRBV3-2) with TRBJ1-1; D call uncertain. Germline loops: CDR1 LGHDT, CDR2 YNNKEL (reference sequence). This CDR3 is 11 amino acids long. Trimming stripped 5 bases from V and 7 bases from J, with 8 bases between. The CDR3 spells CASSWAGEAFF. The CDR3 DNA reads TGTGCCAGCAGCTGGGCAGGTGAAGCTTTCTTT.

The chain combines TRBV7-3 with TRBJ2-3, with 9 bases identical to TRBD2. The CDR3 has 17 amino acids. The junction had 6 bases not matched to a gene; V was cut back by 2 bases and J by 0 bases. Looked up from germline, CDR1 is SGHTA and CDR2 is FQGTGA. CDR3 in amino acids: CASSLRLAGTSTDTQYF. As DNA, the CDR3 is TGTGCCAGCAGCTTACGGCTAGCGGGGACTAGCACAGATACGCAGTATTTT.

This chain connects TRBV18 to TRBJ2-7, with D possibly matching TRBD2 (7 bases). Trimming left V 3 bases short and J 9 bases short, with 12 bases between. Germline lookup yields CDR1 KGHSH and CDR2 LQKENI. The CDR3 runs to 12 residues. This CDR3 reads CASSPSGGVQYF. The CDR3 DNA reads TGTGCCAGCTCACCCTCGGGGGGCGTGCAGTACTTC.

The chain couples TRBV15 to TRBJ2-1; TRBD1 agrees at 8 bases. This CDR3 has 16 amino acids. V shed 6 bases, J shed 3 bases, and the junction held 10 bases outside the gene matches. Germline CDR1 and CDR2: LNHNV and YYDKDF (reference sequence). CDR3 nucleotide sequence: TGTGCCACCAGTTCAACAGGGGGTAGTAGCTACAATGAGCAGTTCTTC. It specifies CATSSTGGSSYNEQFF.

The chain couples TRBV19 to TRBJ2-7, with 10 bases aligning to TRBD2. V trimming: 5 bases; J trimming: 0 bases; junction bases outside the gene matches: 4. CDR1 is LNHDA and CDR2 is SQIVND in the germline V gene (reference sequence). The CDR3 is 15 amino acids. CDR3 bases: TGTGCCAGTAGTTTAGCGGGGGGCAGCTCCTACGAGCAGTACTTC. It yields the protein CASSLAGGSSYEQYF.

Concerning this clone: The sample contains more than one DNA sequence encoding this CDR3. The chain combines TRBV5-1 with TRBJ1-5; D possibly corresponds to TRBD1 (6 bases). Germline V CDR1 and CDR2: SGHRS, YFSETQ. This CDR3 has 13 residues. The V end was cut by 4 bases, the J end by 4 bases, with 9 bases between. The CDR3 here is CASSLDRNQPQHF. CDR3 DNA sequence: TGCGCCAGCAGCCTGGACAGAAATCAGCCCCAGCATTTT. The full variable domain, completed using reference TRBV5-1 and TRBJ1-5, is KAGVTQTPRYLIKTRGQQVTLSCSPISGHRSVSWYQQTPGQGLQFLFEYFSETQRNKGNFPGRFSGRQFSNSRSEMNVSTLELGDSALYLCASSLDRNQPQHFGDGTRLSIL.

This chain connects TRBV29-1 to TRBJ2-5, with TRBD2 matching 10 bases. This CDR3 is 14 amino acids long. J was trimmed by 4 bases and V by 6 bases; bases with no gene match: 8. The germline V gene has CDR1 SQVTM and CDR2 ANQGSEA. This CDR3 reads CSVRGTSAAETQYF. The CDR3 coding sequence is TGCAGCGTCCGTGGGACTAGCGCCGCAGAGACCCAGTACTTC.

As for this clone: The junction does not match germline at one end; this may be a read error. The rearrangement uses TRBV7-3 and TRBJ1-1; D may be TRBD1 (5 bases). Germline V gives CDR1 SGHTA, CDR2 FQGTGA. There are 18 residues in the CDR3. CDR3 sequence: CASSLTPGLTFWNTEAFF. CDR3 DNA: TGTGCCAGCAGCCTAACCCCGGGACTTACATTTTGGAACACTGAAGCTTTCTTT. Full variable domain (remainder filled in from reference TRBV7-3 and TRBJ1-1): GAGVSQTPSNKVTEKGKYVELRCDPISGHTALYWYRQSLGQGPEFLIYFQGTGAADDSGLPNDRFFAVRPEGSVSTLKIQRTERGDSAVYLCASSLTPGLTFWNTEAFFGQGTRLTVV.

The chain recombines TRBV10-2 with TRBJ2-3; 8 bases map to TRBD2. Germline CDR1 reads WSHSY; CDR2 reads SAAADI. Unmatched junction bases numbered 5, after V lost 5 bases and J lost 4 bases. The CDR3 runs 14 residues. CDR3 residues: CASSLLAESDTQYF. In nucleotides, the CDR3 is TGCGCCAGCAGTCTACTAGCGGAATCAGATACGCAGTATTTT.

V usage is TRBV5-1 and J usage is TRBJ1-1, with D possibly TRBD1 on 6 matching bases. CDR3 length equals 13 residues. The V and J ends lost 4 bases and 4 bases respectively, with 11 bases between them. The germline gives CDR1 SGHRS, CDR2 YFSETQ. CDR3 region: CASSGGGLTEAFF. The DNA of the CDR3 is TGCGCCAGCAGCGGCGGGGGCCTCACTGAAGCTTTCTTT.

The chain employs TRBV19 and TRBJ1-6, with 8 positions matching TRBD1. The CDR3 sequence is 16 residues long. V lost 5 bases and J lost 8; bases outside the gene matches: 11. The germline V gene encodes CDR1 LNHDA and CDR2 SQIVND (reference sequence). CDR3: CASSQGSTGVYSPLHF. The CDR3 DNA sequence: TGTGCCAGTAGTCAAGGCTCGACAGGGGTCTATTCACCCCTCCACTTT. The full variable domain, with the rest looked up from reference TRBV19 and TRBJ1-6, is DGGITQSPKYLFRKEGQNVTLSCEQNLNHDAMYWYRQDPGQGLRLIYYSQIVNDFQKGDIAEGYSVSREKKESFPLTVTSAQKNPTAFYLCASSQGSTGVYSPLHFGNGTRLTVT.